This T cell receptor (beta chain) was sequenced in a study of cytomegalovirus exposure and HLA in healthy donors (dated 2017 in TCRdb). Describing the broader study: The roughly 670 repertoires of the first cohort and the roughly 120 validation repertoires were produced on the same platform, according to a later analysis. The study aimed to test whether cataloging public T cell receptors could reveal signatures of past pathogen exposure. To predict cytomegalovirus infection status, the study brought together high-throughput TCR immunosequencing, statistical association of individual TCRs with disease status, and machine learning. Along with the approximately 700-subject first cohort, a separate validation cohort of about 110 different subjects was used. Here is what the overall study found, with its caveats: A later analysis had no HLA typing for the validation cohort, so co-occurrence there was scored across all 110 or so repertoires. The classifier was reported to diagnose cytomegalovirus status with high specificity and sensitivity in both the original and validation cohorts. The study listed 150 to 200 TCR beta chains as associated with cytomegalovirus. In vitro tests confirmed that three of the cytomegalovirus-associated TCR beta chains recognize cytomegalovirus antigens. A later analysis found that TCRs clustered in the first cohort also tended to co-occur in the 95 to 150 validation repertoires, with about 94% of cluster scores above 0. According to the authors, the approach could potentially be generalized to other disease states and immunological phenotypes. Most TCR sequences were seen in very few donors, while some public TCRs were found in many individuals.

The library was prepared using the immunoSEQ multiplex PCR assay. The published analysis was carried out like this. A statistical classification framework was developed to diagnose cytomegalovirus status using the catalog of TCR beta chain sequences. The clones in this table, taken by TCRdb from immuneACCESS, are in-frame only. Not every clone is retained; where verified, under half of the shortfall comes from an unresolved V gene, and the cause of the rest is unknown. V and J calls and clone size follow that table, whereas D and trimming were derived from the DNA. A total of about 180,000 clones appear in this sample, 85% of them only once. Roughly 15% of the sample rests with the top ten. The CDR3 runs 11 residues from the cysteine to the phenylalanine. This entry keeps only the CDR3 DNA: 33 bases, framed from base 1. CDR1 and CDR2 (KGHSH, LQKENI) derive from the germline V gene. V is pared back by 6 bases and J by 4 bases, with 6 bases lying between the germline termini.

On this clone itself: Its antigen target is currently unknown. No much larger clone is present one base from it, and per-base qualities are unavailable.

The donors belonged to the validation cohort of over a hundred subjects, which was separate from the approximately 660-subject first cohort. The V gene is TRBV18 and the J gene is TRBJ2-5, with no D gene named confidently. The clonotype originates from a young man in good health and CMV-seropositive. Sequenced sample: PBMCs. The DNA sequence is given as TGTGCCAGCTCTACCGGAGAGACCCAGTACTTC. It encodes CASSTGETQYF.